The 14 T cell receptor beta chains below all came from one sample that was sequenced in a study of human T cells and chemical hapten exposure. TCRdb processed the RACE reads anew with MiXCR; each CDR3 protein has one entry. The table records tens of thousands of distinct CDR3 sequences, 10% to 12% of them present only once. This sample's time point: patch test 3, about 24 weeks after DPC sensitization. Treatment described: therapeutic diphenylcyclopropenone sensitization with weekly scalp DPC. The material was whole blood, obtained in connection with sensitization to the hapten diphenylcyclopropenone (DPC). All receptors derive from a woman aged 50 to 60 with alopecia areata. Some clones in this sample may be carry-over from other donors' samples.

With regard to this clonotype: Since a much larger clone is just one base distant, this may be a read error. The chain employs TRBV5-1 and TRBJ1-3; D gene unclear. V lost 1 base to trimming and J lost 0 bases, with 11 bases between them. The germline gives CDR1 SGHRS, CDR2 YFSETQ. The CDR3 extends over 16 amino acids. The CDR3 nucleotides read TGCGCCAGCAGCTTGTTGCAGGCAGGCTCTGGAAACACCATATATTTT. Its translation is CASSLLQAGSGNTIYF.

This clonotype has ten or more counts. The chain is built from TRBV19 and TRBJ2-2; D remains unclear. V was trimmed by 3 bases and J by 3 bases, leaving 8 bases between them. The CDR3 is made up of 14 amino acids. The V gene's germline CDR1 is LNHDA and CDR2 SQIVND (reference sequence). CDR3 protein: CASSIFGDTGELFF. In nucleotides, the CDR3 is TGTGCCAGTAGTATTTTTGGGGACACCGGGGAGCTGTTTTTT.

In its sample, this clonotype was seen a few times. The chain employs TRBV7-9 and TRBJ2-2; D is unclear. The CDR3 is 14 residues long. V was clipped by 5 bases and J by 5 bases, with 12 bases between them. Germline CDR1 is SEHNR and CDR2 is FQNEAQ (reference sequence). The CDR3 protein is CASSVYSLTGELFF. CDR3 nucleotide sequence: TGTGCCAGCAGCGTTTATAGTCTGACCGGGGAGCTGTTTTTT.

This clonotype was picked up many times. The chain carries TRBV7-9 and TRBJ1-2, with 7 bases aligning to TRBD1. The CDR3 runs to 16 residues. Germline assignment: CDR1 SEHNR and CDR2 FQNEAQ (reference sequence). Losses at the gene ends were 1 base for V and 4 bases for J; bases not matched to a gene: 9. The CDR3 DNA sequence: TGTGCCAGCAGCTTAGGATTGACAGGGAACGTCTATGGCTACACCTTC. As protein: CASSLGLTGNVYGYTF.

This clonotype showed up many times. The chain carries TRBV19 and TRBJ1-5, with TRBD1 as a possible D gene (5 bases). Germline V gene lookup returns CDR1 LNHDA and CDR2 SQIVND (reference sequence). V was clipped by 5 bases and J by 0 bases, with 11 bases between them. The CDR3 is 15 residues long. CDR3: CASSVGLVSNQPQHF. As DNA, the CDR3 is TGTGCCAGTAGTGTGGGACTGGTTAGCAATCAGCCCCAGCATTTT.

The chain recombines TRBV7-9 with TRBJ1-1; no clear D gene. In germline, CDR1 is SEHNR, CDR2 FQNEAQ (reference sequence). The length of the CDR3 is 13 residues. V lost 6 bases to trimming and J lost 2 bases, with 10 bases between them. CDR3 residues: CASSPGANTEAFF. CDR3 nucleotide sequence: TGTGCCAGCAGTCCGGGAGCCAACACTGAAGCTTTCTTT.

This clonotype was counted ten times or more. This rearrangement joins TRBV7-3 to TRBJ2-1; tentatively, D is TRBD1 or TRBD2 (5 bases each). Trimming shortened V by 0 bases and J by 8 bases, and 14 bases separated the two germline ends. Germline V CDR1 and CDR2: SGHTA, FQGTGA. There are 15 residues in the CDR3. CDR3 sequence (DNA): TGTGCCAGCAGCTTAACGGGACGTGAGGCGTATGAGCAGTTCTTC. It codes for CASSLTGREAYEQFF.

The chain carries TRBV2 and TRBJ2-5, with a weak D call TRBD2 (6 bases). Trimming removed 7 bases from V and 5 bases from J, with 11 bases in between. CDR1 and CDR2 from the germline V gene are SNHLY and FYNNEI. This CDR3 has 12 residues. The CDR3 reads CASMRGVETQYF. DNA of the CDR3: TGTGCCAGCATGCGGGGTGTTGAGACCCAGTACTTC.

This clonotype was found many times. The chain combines TRBV29-1 with TRBJ2-3; TRBD1 is a possible D gene (6 bases). The CDR3 runs to 12 residues. V dropped 5 bases and J dropped 5 bases, with 11 bases sitting between them. Germline CDR1 SQVTM, CDR2 ANQGSEA. The CDR3 reads CSVLPGVDTQYF. DNA of the CDR3: TGCAGCGTTCTCCCAGGGGTAGATACGCAGTATTTT.

This clonotype has at least ten counts. V and J are TRBV29-1 and TRBJ1-1, with D tentatively TRBD1 (5 bases). Per germline, CDR1 SQVTM and CDR2 ANQGSEA. The V gene lost 8 bases and the J gene lost 0 bases, with 10 bases spanning the gap. The CDR3 is 12 residues long. Here the CDR3 DNA reads TGCAGCTCACAGGTCATGAACACTGAAGCTTTCTTT. This gives the protein CSSQVMNTEAFF. Full variable domain (rest looked up from reference TRBV29-1 and TRBJ1-1): SAVISQKPSRDICQRGTSLTIQCQVDSQVTMMFWYRQQPGQSLTLIATANQGSEATYESGFVIDKFPISRPNLTFSTLTVSNMSPEDSSIYLCSSQVMNTEAFFGQGTRLTVV.

This clonotype was found a few times. The chain links TRBV4-2 to TRBJ2-7; 8 bases match TRBD1. The germline gives CDR1 LGHNA, CDR2 YNFKEQ. The length of the CDR3 is 15 residues. V trimming: 0 bases; J trimming: 6 bases; junction bases outside the gene matches: 7. CDR3 bases: TGTGCCAGCAGCCAAGAAGACCAGGGGGCGCGCGAGCAGTACTTC. Its protein is CASSQEDQGAREQYF.

Of note for this clonotype: A read error is possible here, since a much larger clone lies one base away. The chain carries TRBV29-1 and TRBJ1-5, with D perhaps TRBD1 (6 bases). The V gene lost 4 bases and the J gene lost 4 bases, with 8 bases spanning the gap. From germline, CDR1 is SQVTM and CDR2 ANQGSEA. The CDR3 is 12 amino acids. CDR3 loop: CSVGGLNQPQHF. In DNA, the CDR3 is TGCAGCGTTGGGGGGCTGAATCAGCCCCAGCATTTT.

At least ten counts were recorded for this clonotype. The rearrangement uses TRBV5-6 and TRBJ1-2; D unclear. This CDR3 is 15 amino acids long. Trimming stripped 1 base from V and 0 bases from J, with 10 bases between. CDR1 SGHDT and CDR2 YYEEEE come from the germline V gene. The CDR3 reads CASSLKGRSNYGYTF. CDR3 sequence (DNA): TGTGCCAGCAGCTTGAAAGGCAGGTCTAACTATGGCTACACCTTC.

This clonotype was observed many times. The V call is TRBV20-1, the J call TRBJ2-3, with D hard to call. The CDR3 loop spans 14 amino acids. V lost 5 bases, J lost 1 base, and 13 bases lay in between. The germline V gene encodes CDR1 DFQATT and CDR2 SNEGSKA (reference sequence). The CDR3 nucleotides are TGCAGTGCTGGACGCACAACGCGCACAGATACGCAGTATTTT. This encodes CSAGRTTRTDTQYF.